The 11 T cell receptor beta chains presented below share a single source sample, sequenced in a study of PD-1 blockade in mismatch repair-deficient tumors (dated by TCRdb to about 2017). The method behind the library was the immunoSEQ multiplex PCR assay. TCRdb mirrors the immuneACCESS table, restricted to in-frame sequences. Some clones are absent from its copies; in checked studies, under half trace to an unresolved V gene, and the reason for the others is unknown. Present in this sample are approximately 130,000 clones, about 86% of which were seen just once. The top ten clones comprise roughly 13% of the sample. The sequencing here drew on peripheral blood, taken 44 weeks after starting pembrolizumab. Source of these receptors: an adult with mismatch repair-deficient cancer.

For the CDR3, the DNA is TGTGCCAGCAGCTTAGAGGCCCGGCGCGGCGGCTACACCTTC. It encodes CASSLEARRGGYTF. J is TRBJ1-2 and V is TRBV7-2; no reliable D call. Germline-derived CDR1 and CDR2 are SGHTA and FQGNSA. CDR3 size: 14 residues. V gave up 1 base and J gave up 8 bases, with 14 bases separating them.

The chain employs TRBV4-1 and TRBJ2-7, with D perhaps matching TRBD1 (5 bases). V lost 1 base and J lost 2, with 12 bases in between. The CDR3 runs 15 residues. The germline CDR1 and CDR2 sequences are MGHRA and YSYEKL. Here the CDR3 DNA reads TGCGCCAGCAGCCAAGGACAGTCTTTCACCTACGAGCAGTACTTC. Encoded protein: CASSQGQSFTYEQYF.

This chain connects TRBV5-1 to TRBJ2-6; 10 positions agree with TRBD1. The CDR3 consists of 14 residues. Germline CDR1 SGHRS, CDR2 YFSETQ. V was pared by 7 bases and J by 2 bases, with 0 bases of the junction left unmatched. The CDR3 reads CASGTGAGANVLTF. CDR3 DNA: TGCGCCAGCGGGACAGGGGCTGGGGCCAACGTCCTGACTTTC.

In this sample, this clone turned up once. This chain joins TRBV21-1 and TRBJ2-7; the DNA was not used to check the table's D call, TRBD2. TRBV21-1 is a documented pseudogene. CDR3 length: 15 residues. CDR3 coding DNA: TGTGCCAGCAGCAAAGAGCTGGCGGGAACCTACGAGCAGTACTTC. It encodes CASSKELAGTYEQYF.

This chain joins TRBV7-9 and TRBJ1-2, with 10 bases identical to TRBD1. This CDR3 region has 14 residues. Germline CDR1 reads SEHNR; CDR2 reads FQNEAQ (reference sequence). V gave up 10 bases and J gave up 8 bases; unmatched junction bases: 13. This CDR3 is CATTGTGDQGGYTF. In DNA, the CDR3 is TGTGCCACCACCGGGACAGGGGACCAAGGGGGCTACACCTTC.

This clone was seen only once. This chain joins TRBV5-1 and TRBJ2-2; 8 bases agree with TRBD1. The germline V gene encodes CDR1 SGHRS and CDR2 YFSETQ. The CDR3 length is 17 residues. J lost 2 bases, V lost 7 bases, and 13 bases had no gene match. DNA for the CDR3: TGCGCCAGCGGAACAGGACAGGGCTCTAGTAACACCGGGGAGCTGTTTTTT. Amino acid sequence: CASGTGQGSSNTGELFF.

This chain joins TRBV5-1 and TRBJ2-6; 11 bases align to TRBD2. Germline lookup yields CDR1 SGHRS and CDR2 YFSETQ. The CDR3 runs 17 residues. Trimming cost V 2 bases and J 3 bases; bases outside gene matches: 4. Written as DNA, the CDR3 is TGCGCCAGCAGCTTCCTAGCGGGAGGAGGTGGGGCCAACGTCCTGACTTTC. Translating it yields CASSFLAGGGGANVLTF.

The chain has TRBV6-1 and TRBJ2-7, with D perhaps matching TRBD1 (5 bases). Germline V gene data show CDR1 as MNHNS and CDR2 as SASEGT. V lost 6 bases and J lost 2, with 17 bases in between. The CDR3 is 15 residues long. In DNA, the CDR3 is TGTGCCAGCAGGACGATCCAGGGTGCCCCCTACGAGCAGTACTTC. Translating it yields CASRTIQGAPYEQYF.

V is TRBV7-2 and J is TRBJ1-2, with TRBD1 matching 7 bases. Germline CDR1 reads SGHTA; CDR2 reads FQGNSA. The CDR3 extends over 13 amino acids. The V segment lost 5 bases and the J segment 8 bases; nucleotides outside the gene matches: 8. CDR3 DNA sequence: TGTGCCAGCAGCGCCCAGGGGGTAGGGGGCTACACCTTC. It specifies CASSAQGVGGYTF.

The chain combines TRBV4-3 with TRBJ2-2; D possibly corresponds to TRBD1 (8 bases). Germline CDR1 is LGHNA and CDR2 is YSLEER. The CDR3 is 17 residues long. V was cut by 4 bases and J by 6 bases, with 21 bases left in between. The CDR3 DNA reads TGCGCCAGCAGCCCCACAGGGGGGGCCGGGAGGTCCGGGGAGCTGTTTTTT. Its protein is CASSPTGGAGRSGELFF.

The chain has TRBV4-1 and TRBJ2-1; no reliable D call. The CDR3 has 12 residues. Germline V gene sequence: CDR1 MGHRA, CDR2 YSYEKL. Trimming pared 1 base from V and 6 bases from J, leaving 4 bases between. CDR3 nucleotides: TGCGCCAGCAGCCAAGCCACCAATGAGCAGTTCTTC. This translates into CASSQATNEQFF.